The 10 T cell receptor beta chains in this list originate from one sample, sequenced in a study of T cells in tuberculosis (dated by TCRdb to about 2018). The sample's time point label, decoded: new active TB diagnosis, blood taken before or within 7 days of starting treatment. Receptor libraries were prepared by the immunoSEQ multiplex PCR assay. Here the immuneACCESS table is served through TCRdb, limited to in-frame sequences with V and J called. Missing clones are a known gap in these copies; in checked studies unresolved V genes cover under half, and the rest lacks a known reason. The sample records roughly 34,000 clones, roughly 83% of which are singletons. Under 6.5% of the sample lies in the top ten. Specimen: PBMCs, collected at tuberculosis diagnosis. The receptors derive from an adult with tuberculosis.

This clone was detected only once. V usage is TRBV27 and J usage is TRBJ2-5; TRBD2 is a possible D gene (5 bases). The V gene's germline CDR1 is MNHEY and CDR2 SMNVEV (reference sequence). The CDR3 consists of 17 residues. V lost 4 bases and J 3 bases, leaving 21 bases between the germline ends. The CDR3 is CASSSWTWRSAKETQYF. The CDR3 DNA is TGTGCCAGCAGTTCCTGGACCTGGAGGAGCGCTAAAGAGACCCAGTACTTC.

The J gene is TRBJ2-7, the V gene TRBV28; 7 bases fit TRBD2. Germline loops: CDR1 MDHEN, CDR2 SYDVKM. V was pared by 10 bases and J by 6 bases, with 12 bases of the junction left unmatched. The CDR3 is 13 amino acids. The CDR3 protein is CATAGELPSEQYF. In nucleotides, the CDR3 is TGTGCCACCGCGGGAGAACTTCCCTCCGAGCAGTACTTC.

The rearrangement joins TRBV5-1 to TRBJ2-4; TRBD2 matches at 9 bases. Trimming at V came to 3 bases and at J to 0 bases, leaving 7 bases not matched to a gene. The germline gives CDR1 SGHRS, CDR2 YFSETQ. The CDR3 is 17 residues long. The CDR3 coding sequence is TGCGCCAGCAGCTCCACTTCTAGCGGGGTAGCCAAAAACATTCAGTACTTC. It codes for CASSSTSSGVAKNIQYF.

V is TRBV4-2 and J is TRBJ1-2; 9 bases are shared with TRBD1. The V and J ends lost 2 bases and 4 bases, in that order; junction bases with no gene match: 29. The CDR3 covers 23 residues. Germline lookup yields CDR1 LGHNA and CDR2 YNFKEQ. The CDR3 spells CASSQYGLRDREEGESLRYGYTF. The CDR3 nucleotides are TGTGCCAGCAGCCAATACGGACTCCGGGACAGGGAAGAAGGAGAGTCCCTCCGCTATGGCTACACCTTC.

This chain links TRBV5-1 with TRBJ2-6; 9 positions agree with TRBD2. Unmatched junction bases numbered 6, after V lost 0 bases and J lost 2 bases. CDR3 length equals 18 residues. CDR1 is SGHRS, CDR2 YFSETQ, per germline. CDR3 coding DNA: TGCGCCAGCAGCTTGGAAGGTAGCGGGAGTCCTGGGGCCAACGTCCTGACTTTC. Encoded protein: CASSLEGSGSPGANVLTF.

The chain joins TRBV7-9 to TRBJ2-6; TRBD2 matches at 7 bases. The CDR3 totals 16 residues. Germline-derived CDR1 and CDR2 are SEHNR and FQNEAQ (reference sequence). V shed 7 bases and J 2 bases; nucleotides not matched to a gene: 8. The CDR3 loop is CASIPTSLAGANVLTF. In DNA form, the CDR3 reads TGTGCCAGCATCCCGACTAGCCTCGCTGGGGCCAACGTCCTGACTTTC.

CDR3 region: CARSLAAVDLPLHF. CDR3 nucleotide sequence: TGTGCCAGAAGCCTTGCGGCTGTGGATTTACCCCTCCACTTT. The V call is TRBV5-3, the J call TRBJ1-6, with unresolved D. TRBV5-3 is identified as an open reading frame with a role that is uncertain. Between the trimmed V and J ends, which lost 4 bases and 12 bases, there was a span of 17 bases. CDR3 length: 14 residues.

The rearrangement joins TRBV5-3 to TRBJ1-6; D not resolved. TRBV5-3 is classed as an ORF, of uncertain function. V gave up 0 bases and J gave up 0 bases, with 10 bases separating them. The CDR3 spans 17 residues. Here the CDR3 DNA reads TGTGCCAGAAGCTTGGGCTCAAGGAGCTCCTATAATTCACCCCTCCACTTT. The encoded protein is CARSLGSRSSYNSPLHF.

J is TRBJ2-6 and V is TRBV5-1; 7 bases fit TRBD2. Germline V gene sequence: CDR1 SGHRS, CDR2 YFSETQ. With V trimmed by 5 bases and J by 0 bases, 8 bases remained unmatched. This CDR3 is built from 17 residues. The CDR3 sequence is CASSPRGGYSGANVLTF. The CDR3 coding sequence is TGCGCCAGCAGTCCGCGGGGAGGGTACTCTGGGGCCAACGTCCTGACTTTC.

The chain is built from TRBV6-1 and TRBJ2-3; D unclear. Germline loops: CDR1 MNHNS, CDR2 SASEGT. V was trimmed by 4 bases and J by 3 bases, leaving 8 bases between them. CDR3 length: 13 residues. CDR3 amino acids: CASSVMATDTQYF. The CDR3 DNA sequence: TGTGCCAGCAGTGTCATGGCAACAGATACGCAGTATTTT.